The source of this T cell receptor (beta chain) is a study of blood T cell repertoires in COVID-19. As for the study in general: T cells, B-cell-depleted T cells, or PBMCs provided the cDNA or gDNA that served as material.

TCRdb keeps only in-frame clones here, not all; method: immunoSEQ multiplex PCR. The data show roughly 87,000 clones, roughly 84% seen once. CDR3 size: 14 residues. Trimming shortened V by 6 bases and J by 6 bases, and 15 bases separated the two germline ends. Germline CDR1 and CDR2: LNHDA and SQIVND (reference sequence). The clonotype was recovered from an older woman with acute or convalescent COVID-19. This rearrangement joins TRBV19 to TRBJ1-5; a weak D match, TRBD1 (5 bases). Sequenced sample: peripheral blood. CDR3 DNA sequence: TGTGCCAGTAGCGGGGGGAGGGACGGTCAGCCCCAGCATTTT. It is translated as CASSGGRDGQPQHF.